The source of this T cell receptor (beta chain) is a study of T cells after yellow fever vaccination. Study findings and constraints: Although most clonotypes did not, a small share appeared in both CD4 and CD8 compartments. Researchers cautioned that FACS-sorted repertoires could harbor abundant clonotypes contaminating from the bulk population. Weaker overall was a secondary response that nonetheless peaked faster, on day 5 versus 15.

Production of TCR cDNA was by 5'RACE template switching, which also added a universal primer site and UMIs. Via MiXCR, TCRdb re-called the 5' RACE reads, giving one row per CDR3 protein. The sample carries hundreds of thousands of distinct CDR3 sequences, about 4% recorded once. About this clonotype itself: Its antigen is unknown.

V shed 3 bases and J shed 3 bases, with 11 bases lying between them. The CDR3 is 14 residues long. The chain employs TRBV12-3 or TRBV12-4 and TRBJ1-2; a possible D gene is TRBD1 (6 bases). Specimen: PBMCs, collected 5 days after the yellow fever booster vaccination. This receptor was obtained from a man younger than 30 who received the YFV17D yellow fever vaccine. The CDR3 protein is CASSLGGRDYGYTF. The CDR3 region has the DNA TGTGCCAGCAGTTTGGGGGGCAGAGACTATGGCTACACCTTC.